The sequence of this T cell receptor (beta chain) was determined in a study of T cell repertoires in cytomegalovirus infection. Overall study context: Both a matching HLA type and CMV infection were indicated by public TCR beta signatures. General study findings and limits: HLA-C-restricted CMV-specific TCR beta clonotypes were dominant in the ex vivo response. Cumulative frequency (of public TCR beta family members) identified carriers of CMV plus the relevant HLA.

TCRdb itself ran the reads through MiXCR, one entry per CDR3 protein. The sample shows 54,000 or so distinct CDR3 sequences, 33% of them seen only once. The CDR3 contains 15 residues. Germline V lookup: CDR1 SGHTA, CDR2 FQGNSA. V was pared by 3 bases and J by 4 bases, with 6 bases of the junction left unmatched. This clonotype was seen a few times. Antigen unknown. This receptor was obtained from a human donor in good health (CMV status not recorded). Some clones in this sample may be carry-over from other donors' samples. The chain links TRBV7-2 to TRBJ1-2; 9 nucleotides agree with TRBD1. Sequenced: PBMCs, sequenced either directly or after in vitro stimulation (not recorded which). CDR3 sequence reads: CASSFKTGGSYGYTF. The CDR3 DNA sequence: TGTGCCAGCAGCTTTAAAACAGGGGGCAGCTATGGCTACACCTTC.